These T cell receptor beta chains were read from a single sample in a study of T-cell memory formation after mild COVID-19. TCRdb re-derived calls from the 5' RACE reads in MiXCR, one entry per CDR3 protein. Altogether hundreds of thousands of distinct CDR3 sequences are present, about 25% being singletons, with the ten largest covering around 13%. Sequencing used PBMCs or a T cell subset sorted from them (not recorded which). These receptors originate from an adult woman who had mild COVID-19 (a few samples of this study predate the infection). Cell type and time point are not known. Each CDR3 is given with its conserved first and last residue. Fields, in order: clone size, V gene, D gene, J gene, CDR3 DNA, CDR3 protein. A D gene is named only where the DNA matches it firmly. Only part of the rows carry a size: once, few, many, or a class if the clone is expanded.

few	TRBV12-3/TRBV12-4	TRBD2	TRBJ2-1	TGTGCCACCAGGAATAGCGGGAGATCCTACAATGAGCAGTTCTTC	CATRNSGRSYNEQFF
few	TRBV10-3	TRBD1	TRBJ2-7	TGTGCCATCACCCCGAACCCCGGGACAGGCTCCTACGAGCAGTACTTC	CAITPNPGTGSYEQYF
few	TRBV20-1	.	TRBJ2-1	TGCAGTGCTAGAGCCTTTGGGGGGACCTACAATGAGCAGTTCTTC	CSARAFGGTYNEQFF
.	TRBV15	.	TRBJ2-3	TGTGCCACCAGCAGAGATGGAAAAGATACGCAGTATTTT	CATSRDGKDTQYF
.	TRBV29-1	.	TRBJ2-1	TGCAGCGTTTCGGAGGTATACCTCGGGGAGCAGTTCTTC	CSVSEVYLGEQFF
many	TRBV29-1	TRBD1	TRBJ1-1	TGCAGCGTTTTGGGACAGGGGGTCACTGAAGCTTTCTTT	CSVLGQGVTEAFF
few	TRBV12-3/TRBV12-4	.	TRBJ2-2	TGTGCTTACGGGCCCAGAACCACCGGGGAGCTGTTTTTT	CAYGPRTTGELFF
.	TRBV19	.	TRBJ1-1	TGTGCCACCCAGATCTCCGGGCGGGTAGCTGAAGCTTTCTTT	CATQISGRVAEAFF
.	TRBV9	.	TRBJ2-2	TGTGCCAGCAGCGTTGATCTCACCGGGGAGCTGTTTTTT	CASSVDLTGELFF
.	TRBV10-3	.	TRBJ1-5	TGTGCCATCAGGACCGAGGGGAGCAATCAGCCCCAGCATTTT	CAIRTEGSNQPQHF
.	TRBV29-1	TRBD1	TRBJ2-7	TGCAGCGTTGAATACAGGGGGACCTACGAGCAGTACTTC	CSVEYRGTYEQYF
many	TRBV24-1	TRBD1	TRBJ2-4	TGTGCCACCAGTGACTCAGGGGGAAGGGCCAAAAACATTCAGTACTTC	CATSDSGGRAKNIQYF
.	TRBV5-1	.	TRBJ2-5	TGCGCCAGCAGCCCCCGACCCGGGGCAAGGCCCTCTGAGACCCAGTACTTC	CASSPRPGARPSETQYF
.	TRBV4-1	TRBD1	TRBJ2-1	TGCGCCAGCAGCCCGACAGGGGGCCCTCCTAATGAGCAGTTCTTC	CASSPTGGPPNEQFF
.	TRBV9	TRBD2	TRBJ2-7	TGTGCCAGCAGCGCACGCGGACTAGCGGGGGAGCAGTACTTC	CASSARGLAGEQYF
few	TRBV6-5	.	TRBJ1-3	TGTGCCAGCGCCCGGGGGCCGGATGCTGGAAACACCATATATTTT	CASARGPDAGNTIYF
.	TRBV29-1	.	TRBJ2-6	TGCAGCGTAAGTCGGGACATCGACTCTGGGGCCAACGTCCTGACTTTC	CSVSRDIDSGANVLTF
.	TRBV4-1	.	TRBJ2-5	TGCGCCAGCAGCGAGCCTCGGGTAGCGGAAGAGACCCAGTACTTC	CASSEPRVAEETQYF
.	TRBV29-1	.	TRBJ2-7	TGCAGCGCTGGTAAAGAGCGATACGAGCAGTACTTC	CSAGKERYEQYF
few	TRBV29-1	TRBD1	TRBJ2-1	TGCAGCGTTGCGCCAGGGGGCCCTTACAATGAGCAGTTCTTC	CSVAPGGPYNEQFF
.	TRBV6-6	TRBD2	TRBJ2-3	TGTGCCAGCAGTTCCCCGTTTAGCGGGGGCGTCGTAAGGGCAGATACGCAGTATTTT	CASSSPFSGGVVRADTQYF
.	TRBV2	.	TRBJ2-7	TGTGCCAGCAGTGTATCCAGGGGTGGCGAGCAGTACTTC	CASSVSRGGEQYF
.	TRBV3-1	.	TRBJ1-1	TGTGCCAGCAGCCAAGTGGGAGGGGGCACTGAAGCTTTCTTT	CASSQVGGGTEAFF
few	TRBV7-6	TRBD1	TRBJ2-5	TGTGCCAGCAGCTTTGTAGGACAGGGTAGGAAAGAGACCCAGTACTTC	CASSFVGQGRKETQYF
.	TRBV30	TRBD2	TRBJ2-1	TGTGCCTCCTCCCGACTAGCCAGTAACAATGAGCAGTTCTTC	CASSRLASNNEQFF
.	TRBV7-9	.	TRBJ1-2	TGTGCCAGCAGCTCGGGACGCGGTGGCTACACCTTC	CASSSGRGGYTF
.	TRBV5-1	TRBD1	TRBJ2-6	TGCGCCAGCAACCCCCGGACAGGCGTCTCTGGGGCCAACGTCCTGACTTTC	CASNPRTGVSGANVLTF